This T cell receptor (beta chain) was sequenced during a study of breast tumors, draining lymph nodes, adjacent tissues. Study-level findings and limits: Tumor T cell lymph node origin was a supported hypothesis, not proven. Luminal-like breast cancer showed significantly greater tumor-nontumor repertoire similarity than basal-like breast cancer did.

Samples came from axillary lymph nodes draining the breast cancer. The CDR3 is 20 amino acids. V lost 4 bases, J lost 3 bases, and 30 bases lay in between. The germline gives CDR1 KGHDR, CDR2 SFDVKD. Many counts were recorded for this clonotype. Its target is not known. TCRdb reanalysed the multiplex PCR reads using MiXCR and keeps one entry per CDR3 protein. Of about 140,000 distinct CDR3 sequences listed, 32% are singletons. V and J are TRBV24-1 and TRBJ2-7; the D gene could be TRBD1 or TRBD2 (6 bases each). Sequenced material: axillary lymph node tissue. The sequence came from a female donor with breast cancer. Some clones in this sample may be carry-over from other donors' samples. CDR3: CATSDRYRDVSIKGGYEQYV. The CDR3 bases are TGTGCCACCAGTGACCGGTACAGGGATGTGTCCATTAAGGGGGGCTACGAGCAGTACGTC.